This T cell receptor (beta chain) was observed in a study of long-term antiretroviral therapy in people with HIV. Study-wide results and limits: Regardless of time point, clones expanded before ART dominated the repertoire.

Of note for this clone: The antigen is not known.

No fewer than two post-ART and no fewer than one pre-ART PBMC samples existed for each donor. Clinicians in the United States treated all participants with HIV. Version v3.0 of the immunoSEQ assay was performed at survey level. Method: immunoSEQ multiplex PCR; TCRdb's copy keeps in-frame clones and lacks some. The sample lists about 30,000 clones, about nine tenths occurring once. Germline V gene lookup returns CDR1 SGDLS and CDR2 YYNGEE. Trimming removed 0 bases from V and 7 bases from J, with 10 bases in between. The CDR3 is 13 amino acids. The receptor was derived from a man aged 45-60 years with HIV. The V gene is TRBV9, the J gene TRBJ1-1; D is ambiguous. The sample consisted of unsorted PBMCs, taken about 5 years before starting antiretroviral therapy. CDR3 residues: CASSVGNGVEAFF. The DNA of the CDR3 is TGTGCCAGCAGCGTAGGTAACGGGGTTGAAGCTTTCTTT. The full variable domain, rest sourced from reference TRBV9 and TRBJ1-1, is DSGVTQTPKHLITATGQRVTLRCSPRSGDLSVYWYQQSLDQGLQFLIQYYNGEERAKGNILERFSAQQFPDLHSELNLSSLELGDSALYFCASSVGNGVEAFFGQGTRLTVV.